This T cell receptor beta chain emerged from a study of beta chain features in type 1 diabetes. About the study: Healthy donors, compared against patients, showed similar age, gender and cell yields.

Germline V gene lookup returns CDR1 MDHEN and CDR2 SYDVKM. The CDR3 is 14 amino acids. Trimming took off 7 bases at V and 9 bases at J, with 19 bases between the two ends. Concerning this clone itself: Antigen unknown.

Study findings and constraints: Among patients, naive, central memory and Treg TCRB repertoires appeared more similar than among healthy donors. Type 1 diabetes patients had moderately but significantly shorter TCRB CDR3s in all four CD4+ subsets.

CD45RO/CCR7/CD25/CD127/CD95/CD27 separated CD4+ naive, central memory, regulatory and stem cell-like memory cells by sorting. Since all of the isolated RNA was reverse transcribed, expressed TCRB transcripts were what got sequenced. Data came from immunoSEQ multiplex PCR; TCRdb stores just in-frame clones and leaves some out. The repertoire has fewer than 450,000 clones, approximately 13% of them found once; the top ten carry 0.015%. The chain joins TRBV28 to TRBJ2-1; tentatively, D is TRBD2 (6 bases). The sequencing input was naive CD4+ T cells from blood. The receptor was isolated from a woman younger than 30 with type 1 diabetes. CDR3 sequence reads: CASTFSGPVLEQFF. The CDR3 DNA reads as TGTGCCAGCACTTTTAGCGGCCCAGTCCTTGAGCAGTTCTTC.